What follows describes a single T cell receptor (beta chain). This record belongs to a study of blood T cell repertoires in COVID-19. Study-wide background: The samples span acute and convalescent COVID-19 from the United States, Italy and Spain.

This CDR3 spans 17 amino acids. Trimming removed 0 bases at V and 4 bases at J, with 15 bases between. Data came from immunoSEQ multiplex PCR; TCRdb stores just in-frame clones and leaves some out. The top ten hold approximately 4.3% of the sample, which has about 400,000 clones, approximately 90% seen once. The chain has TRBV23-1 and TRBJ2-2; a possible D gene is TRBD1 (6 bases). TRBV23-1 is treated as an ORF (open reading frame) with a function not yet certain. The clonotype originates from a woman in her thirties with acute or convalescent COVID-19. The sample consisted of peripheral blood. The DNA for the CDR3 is TGCGCCAGCAGTCAATCGTGGGGGCCAGCTGGCACCGGGGAGCTGTTTTTT. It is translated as CASSQSWGPAGTGELFF.